Below are 18 T cell receptor beta chains sequenced from a single sample in a study of tissue T cells after allogeneic stem cell transplantation. Method: immunoSEQ multiplex PCR; TCRdb's copy keeps in-frame clones and lacks some. The sample holds around 2,700 clones, 62% seen once. Adult allogeneic hematopoietic cell transplant recipients with steroid-refractory graft-versus-host disease were prospectively enrolled for research autopsy. Sequenced here: ascending colon tissue, sampled at autopsy. The receptors were sampled from a male patient of 60 years or more with steroid-refractory graft-versus-host disease after an allogeneic stem cell transplant. Part of the T cell pool may stem from the graft donor.

By its share, this clone is medium-sized. The sample carries other DNA sequences with the same CDR3. V and J are TRBV5-6 and TRBJ1-1; no definite D call. Germline V CDR1 and CDR2: SGHDT, YYEEEE. The ends were cut back, 0 bases at V and 5 bases at J, with 8 bases in the middle. The CDR3 runs to 13 residues. CDR3 sequence: CASSLASGTEAFF. CDR3 nucleotide sequence: TGTGCCAGCAGCTTGGCCTCGGGAACTGAAGCTTTCTTT.

There are a few counts of this clone. This chain uses TRBV4-2 with TRBJ1-1; 9 positions match TRBD1. The V and J ends lost 2 bases and 4 bases, in that order; junction bases with no gene match: 5. Germline V gene lookup returns CDR1 LGHNA and CDR2 YNFKEQ. The CDR3 loop spans 15 amino acids. The DNA of the CDR3 is TGTGCCAGCAGCCAACAGACAGGGGGAACCACTGAAGCTTTCTTT. Translated: CASSQQTGGTTEAFF.

This clone has just a few counts. The V gene is TRBV5-5, the J gene TRBJ2-7, with D maybe TRBD2 (6 bases). Deletions cut 0 bases from V and 4 bases from J, with 14 bases between. The CDR3 is made up of 15 amino acids. The germline V gene has CDR1 SGHKS and CDR2 YYEKEE (reference sequence). In nucleotides, the CDR3 is TGTGCCAGCAGCTTGGAGGGACTGCTGAATTACGAGCAGTACTTC. Its translation is CASSLEGLLNYEQYF.

The gene calls are TRBV4-3 and TRBJ2-2, with TRBD1 matching over 8 bases. CDR3 length: 15 amino acids. The ends lost 3 bases at V and 3 bases at J; junction bases unmatched: 3. Per germline, CDR1 LGHNA and CDR2 YSLEER. CDR3 coding DNA: TGCGCCAGCAGCCATACAGGGGGAGACACCGGGGAGCTGTTTTTT. Translating it yields CASSHTGGDTGELFF.

This chain links TRBV7-9 with TRBJ2-1, with D uncertain. CDR3 length equals 14 residues. Per the germline V gene, CDR1 is SEHNR and CDR2 is FQNEAQ (reference sequence). The V end lost 6 bases, the J end lost 5 bases, and 14 bases lay between the germline ends. CDR3 bases: TGTGCCAGCAGTCTAGGGTCTGATGACAATGAGCAGTTCTTC. It specifies CASSLGSDDNEQFF.

The chain uses TRBV5-4 and TRBJ2-1; 10 nucleotides match TRBD2. Germline CDR1 is SGHNT and CDR2 is YYREEE (reference sequence). Trimming at V came to 4 bases and at J to 7 bases, leaving 11 bases not matched to a gene. The CDR3 consists of 16 residues. The CDR3 spells CASSREIAGGRNEQFF. In DNA form, the CDR3 reads TGTGCCAGCAGCCGGGAAATAGCGGGGGGTCGGAATGAGCAGTTCTTC.

On this clone: Other nucleotide sequences in the sample specify the same CDR3. J is TRBJ2-7 and V is TRBV12-3 or TRBV12-4, with TRBD2 matching over 8 bases. The J segment lost 4 bases and the V segment lost 6 bases, leaving 2 bases of the junction unmatched. This CDR3 has 12 amino acids. This CDR3 is CASSPGGYEQYF. DNA of the CDR3: TGTGCCAGCAGCCCGGGAGGGTACGAGCAGTACTTC.

In its sample, this clone was seen a few times. The CDR3 sequence: CASSGPGTRTHFTGELFF. CDR3 nucleotides: TGTGCCAGCAGCGGTCCCGGGACTAGGACACATTTCACCGGGGAGCTGTTTTTT. The rearrangement links TRBV5-6 to TRBJ2-2, with 8 bases lining up with TRBD2. The CDR3 length is 18 residues. The trim removed 4 bases at V and 4 bases at J, leaving 15 bases unmatched. Germline assignment: CDR1 SGHDT and CDR2 YYEEEE.

This chain uses TRBV18 with TRBJ2-3; TRBD1 is a possible D gene (6 bases). From germline, CDR1 is KGHSH and CDR2 LQKENI. Trimming removed 3 bases from V and 4 bases from J, with 8 bases in between. CDR3 size: 13 residues. CDR3 nucleotides: TGTGCCAGCTCACCCCCAGGGGCAGATACGCAGTATTTT. Its translation is CASSPPGADTQYF.

The chain has TRBV5-1 and TRBJ1-2; D not resolved. Trimming took 3 bases from V and 7 from J, leaving 19 bases between them. The CDR3 consists of 15 residues. In germline, CDR1 is SGHRS, CDR2 YFSETQ. CDR3 sequence (DNA): TGCGCCAGCAGCTCCGGATCTCAAGGGATGGTTGGCTACACCTTC. Amino acid sequence: CASSSGSQGMVGYTF.

This clone has only a few counts. The rearrangement joins TRBV11-1 to TRBJ2-7, with D unresolved. Between the trimmed V and J ends, which lost 5 bases and 3 bases, there was a span of 14 bases. Germline CDR1 and CDR2: SGHAT and FQDESV (reference sequence). This CDR3 comprises 14 residues. The CDR3 DNA reads as TGTGCCAGCAGCCCACAGTCAACGCGCTACGAGCAGTACTTC. Amino acid sequence: CASSPQSTRYEQYF. The full variable domain, with the rest looked up from reference TRBV11-1 and TRBJ2-7, is EAEVAQSPRYKITEKSQAVAFWCDPISGHATLYWYRQILGQGPELLVQFQDESVVDDSQLPKDRFSAERLKGVDSTLKIQPAELGDSAMYLCASSPQSTRYEQYFGPGTRLTVT.

The chain combines TRBV4-3 with TRBJ1-3, with D tentatively TRBD1 (5 bases). Germline values: CDR1 LGHNA, CDR2 YSLEER. The CDR3 has 17 residues. V lost 0 bases to trimming and J lost 0 bases, with 12 bases between them. The CDR3 loop reads CASSQDGGDFSGNTIYF. As DNA, the CDR3 is TGCGCCAGCAGCCAAGATGGGGGGGATTTCTCTGGAAACACCATATATTTT.

CDR3 protein: CATRGRGGIGEQFF. CDR3 nucleotide sequence: TGTGCCACCAGGGGCAGGGGAGGTATTGGTGAGCAGTTCTTC. The rearrangement links TRBV24-1 to TRBJ2-1; D is perhaps TRBD1 or TRBD2 (6 bases each). V was pared by 7 bases and J by 9 bases, with 18 bases between. Germline CDR1 KGHDR, CDR2 SFDVKD. The CDR3 contains 14 residues.

In this sample, this clone turned up a few times. The sample holds other DNA sequences that translate to the same CDR3. The genes are TRBV12-3 or TRBV12-4 and TRBJ2-7; TRBD1 agrees at 7 bases. J was trimmed by 3 bases and V by 4 bases; bases with no gene match: 0. This CDR3 contains 12 residues. This chain's CDR3 is CASSSGGYEQYF. The CDR3 nucleotides are TGTGCCAGCAGTTCAGGGGGCTACGAGCAGTACTTC.

This rearrangement joins TRBV6-6 to TRBJ1-2, with D unresolved. This CDR3 has 11 residues. Trimming pared 6 bases from V and 3 bases from J, leaving 5 bases between. CDR1 and CDR2 from the germline V gene are MNHNY and SVGAGI (reference sequence). CDR3 residues: CASSPDYGYTF. CDR3 DNA sequence: TGTGCCAGCAGCCCCGACTATGGCTACACCTTC.

V is TRBV7-2 and J is TRBJ2-1, with D tentatively TRBD2 (7 bases). Germline V gene sequence: CDR1 SGHTA, CDR2 FQGNSA. The CDR3 is made up of 13 amino acids. The V end lost 5 bases, the J end lost 12 bases, and 17 bases lay between the germline ends. In nucleotides, the CDR3 is TGTGCCAGCAGCCCTGAGGGGGGGTTAGGGCAGTTCTTC. It specifies CASSPEGGLGQFF.

This clone was picked up a small number of times. Within the sample, other DNA sequences also encode this same CDR3. The J gene is TRBJ1-5, the V gene TRBV6-2 or TRBV6-3, with D possibly TRBD1 on 5 matching bases. Trimming left V 0 bases short and J 3 bases short, with 9 bases between. Germline CDR1 MNHEY, CDR2 SVGEGT. The CDR3 totals 15 residues. This CDR3 is CASSYSSRVNQPQHF. DNA for the CDR3: TGTGCCAGCAGTTACTCGTCCAGGGTCAATCAGCCCCAGCATTTT.

This clone came up a few times. Other DNA sequences of this sample code for an identical CDR3. The CDR3 DNA reads TGTGCCAGCAGCATCCAAGAGACCCAGTACTTC. Translation: CASSIQETQYF. V and J are TRBV7-9 and TRBJ2-5; D gene uncertain. Germline V gene data show CDR1 as SEHNR and CDR2 as FQNEAQ (reference sequence). The V end was cut by 5 bases, the J end by 1 base, with 2 bases between. The CDR3 is 11 residues long.